Below, 11 T cell receptor beta chains from the same sample are listed, as sequenced in a study of blood T cells in healthy people across ages. Combining a sample-barcoded 5' primer with a J-beta primer mix, a second PCR ran for roughly 6 to 12 cycles. TCRdb called the 5' RACE reads again in MiXCR, with one record for every CDR3 protein. In the table there are fewer than 1,000,000 distinct CDR3 sequences, 35% to 60% of which are singletons. The sample was blood. These receptors all come from a man older than 75 in good health.

J is TRBJ2-1 and V is TRBV14; D is unresolved. Trimming took 3 bases from V and 6 from J, leaving 18 bases between them. CDR3 size: 16 residues. CDR1 and CDR2 (germline): SGHDN, FVKESK. CDR3 coding DNA: TGTGCCAGCAGCCACCAACCCGTCCCAACCCTCAATGAGCAGTTCTTC. This translates into CASSHQPVPTLNEQFF.

This rearrangement joins TRBV7-9 to TRBJ1-6; 12 nucleotides align to TRBD1. The germline V gene has CDR1 SEHNR and CDR2 FQNEAQ (reference sequence). The CDR3 is 16 residues long. Trimming took 6 bases from V and 7 from J; bases not matched to a gene: 7. The DNA for the CDR3 is TGTGCCAGCAGAGTAGGCGGGACAGGGGGCAATTCACCCCTCCACTTT. This sequence encodes CASRVGGTGGNSPLHF.

This clonotype was observed a handful of times. The chain recombines TRBV11-1 with TRBJ2-1; D is unclear. The CDR3 totals 16 residues. In germline, CDR1 is SGHAT, CDR2 FQDESV (reference sequence). Trimming cost V 1 base and J 0 bases, with 10 bases left between them. CDR3: CASSLELTSSYNEQFF. The CDR3 region has the DNA TGTGCCAGCAGCTTAGAATTAACGAGCTCCTACAATGAGCAGTTCTTC.

This clonotype came up many times. The chain recombines TRBV29-1 with TRBJ2-3; either TRBD1 or TRBD2 may supply D (6 bases each). This CDR3 comprises 15 residues. The V gene lost 6 bases and the J gene lost 5 bases, with 21 bases spanning the gap. In germline, CDR1 is SQVTM, CDR2 ANQGSEA. The CDR3 protein is CSVGGPTGAEDTQYF. CDR3 in DNA: TGCAGCGTCGGGGGACCCACGGGGGCCGAAGATACGCAGTATTTT.

This clonotype appeared many times. This sequence joins TRBV7-9 and TRBJ1-1, with unresolved D. With 10 bases removed from V and 2 bases from J, the gap between germline ends came to 14 bases. In germline, CDR1 is SEHNR, CDR2 FQNEAQ (reference sequence). This CDR3 region has 13 residues. CDR3 amino acids: CAITRGSNTEAFF. The CDR3 DNA is TGTGCCATCACTCGGGGAAGTAACACTGAAGCTTTCTTT.

This clonotype was seen just once. V usage is TRBV6-1 and J usage is TRBJ2-1, with TRBD1 identical over 8 bases. The length of the CDR3 is 14 residues. The ends lost 6 bases at V and 8 bases at J; junction bases unmatched: 9. Per the germline V gene, CDR1 is MNHNS and CDR2 is SASEGT. The CDR3 nucleotides read TGTGCCAGCAGCGCAGGGGGCATTTACGATGAGCAGTTCTTC. It specifies CASSAGGIYDEQFF.

The chain joins TRBV7-9 to TRBJ1-2, with D hard to call. Trimming stripped 1 base from V and 8 bases from J, with 8 bases between. Germline assignment: CDR1 SEHNR and CDR2 FQNEAQ (reference sequence). CDR3 size: 12 residues. The CDR3 nucleotides are TGTGCCAGCAGCTTAGAGGTAACCGGCTACACCTTC. Amino acid sequence: CASSLEVTGYTF.

V is TRBV20-1 and J is TRBJ2-5, with unresolved D. V lost 8 bases to trimming and J lost 11 bases, with 12 bases between them. The CDR3 loop spans 9 amino acids. Germline CDR1 and CDR2: DFQATT and SNEGSKA (reference sequence). Here the CDR3 DNA reads TGCAGTCCGGTACGTGAGCAGTACTTC. It yields the protein CSPVREQYF.

In this sample, this clonotype turned up a few times. CDR3 residues: CASSTLAGPTDTQYF. The CDR3 DNA is TGCGCCAGCAGCACCCTAGCGGGCCCCACAGATACGCAGTATTTT. The rearrangement joins TRBV5-1 to TRBJ2-3; 8 positions match TRBD2. Germline assignment: CDR1 SGHRS and CDR2 YFSETQ. There are 15 residues in the CDR3. With V trimmed by 4 bases and J by 2 bases, 6 bases remained unmatched.

The rearrangement uses TRBV5-1 and TRBJ2-1; TRBD2 matches 7 bases. Germline V gives CDR1 SGHRS, CDR2 YFSETQ. V lost 2 bases to trimming and J lost 4 bases; unmatched junction nucleotides: 3. This CDR3 contains 14 residues. CDR3 in DNA: TGCGCCAGCAGCTTCGGTAGCGGGTACAATGAGCAGTTCTTC. This gives the protein CASSFGSGYNEQFF.

The sample holds a few counts of this clonotype. CDR3 DNA sequence: TGTGCCAGCAGCGTAGTGGGACAGGGCGCCAATGAGCAGTTCTTC. Protein: CASSVVGQGANEQFF. The chain carries TRBV9 and TRBJ2-1, with 9 positions matching TRBD1. Germline CDR1 is SGDLS and CDR2 is YYNGEE. V gave up 0 bases and J gave up 6 bases; unmatched junction bases: 4. The CDR3 has 15 amino acids.